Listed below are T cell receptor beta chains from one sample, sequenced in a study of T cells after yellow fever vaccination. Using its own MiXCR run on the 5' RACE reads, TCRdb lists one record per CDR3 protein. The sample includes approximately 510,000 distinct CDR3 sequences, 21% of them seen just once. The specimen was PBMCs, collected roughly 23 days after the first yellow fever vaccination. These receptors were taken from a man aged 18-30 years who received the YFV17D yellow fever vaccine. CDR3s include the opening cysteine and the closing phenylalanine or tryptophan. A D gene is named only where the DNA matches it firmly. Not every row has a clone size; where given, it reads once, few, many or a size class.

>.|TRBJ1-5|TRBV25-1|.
TGTGCCAGCAGCGGACACACCAGCAATCAGCCCCAGCATTTT
CASSGHTSNQPQHF
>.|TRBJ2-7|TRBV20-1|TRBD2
TGCAGTGCTAGAGATCCGAGGACTAGCGGGGGTGGGGACGAGCAGTACTTC
CSARDPRTSGGGDEQYF
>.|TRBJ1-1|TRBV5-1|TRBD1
TGCGCCAGCAGCTTAAAGGGGGCGGACACTGAAGCTTTCTTT
CASSLKGADTEAFF
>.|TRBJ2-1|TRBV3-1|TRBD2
TGTGCCAGCAGCCAACGAGCGGGGTGGTACAATGAGCAGTTCTTC
CASSQRAGWYNEQFF
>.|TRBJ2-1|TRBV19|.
TGTGCCAGTAGTATCGGGGGTGGCAATGAGCAGTTCTTC
CASSIGGGNEQFF
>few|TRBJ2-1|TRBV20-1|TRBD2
TGCAGTGCTAGGCCCCTTCAGCGGGGGGGCCTGAATGAGCAGTTCTTC
CSARPLQRGGLNEQFF
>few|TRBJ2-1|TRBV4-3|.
TGCGCCAGCAGCCAAGATCTGGGTGTTGCAGGACGAGGGAACAATGAGCAGTTCTTC
CASSQDLGVAGRGNNEQFF
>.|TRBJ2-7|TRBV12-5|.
TGTGCTAGTGGTTTGGTAAACAGCCCCTACGAGCAGTACTTC
CASGLVNSPYEQYF
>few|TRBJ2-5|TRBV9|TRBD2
TGTGCCAGCAGCGTAGAGCCGAGCGGGGGGAAGACCCAGTACTTC
CASSVEPSGGKTQYF
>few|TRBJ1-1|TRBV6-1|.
TGTGCCAGCAACCGTGAGAAAACTGAAGCTTTCTTT
CASNREKTEAFF
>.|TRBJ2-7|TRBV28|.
TGTGCCAGCCGGACGGAAAACTACGAGCAGTACTTC
CASRTENYEQYF
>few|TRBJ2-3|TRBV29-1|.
TGCAGCGTAAAGGAGAGCACAGATACGCAGTATTTT
CSVKESTDTQYF
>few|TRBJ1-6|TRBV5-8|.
TGTGCCAGCCAGCTCACACTTTCGAGCTCCTATAATTCACCCCTCCACTTT
CASQLTLSSSYNSPLHF
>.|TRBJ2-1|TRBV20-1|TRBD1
TGCAGTGCTAGAGTAACAGGGGGCGGTGAGCAGTTCTTC
CSARVTGGGEQFF
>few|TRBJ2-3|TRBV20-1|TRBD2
TGCAGTGCTAGAGAGCTAGCGGGGATCACAGATACGCAGTATTTT
CSARELAGITDTQYF
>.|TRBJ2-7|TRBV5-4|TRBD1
TGTGCCAGCAGCTTGCCGGGACAGGGGTGGTACGAGCAGTACTTC
CASSLPGQGWYEQYF
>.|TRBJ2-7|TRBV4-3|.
TGCGCCAGCAGCCAAGAATTTATGGGGGGCGGGCAGTACTTC
CASSQEFMGGGQYF
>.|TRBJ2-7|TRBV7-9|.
TGTGCCAGCAGCTTATTGGGCAGGGTTGGCTACGAGCAGTACTTC
CASSLLGRVGYEQYF
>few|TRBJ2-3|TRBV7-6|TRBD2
TGTGCCAGCAGCTGGACTAGAAGACTTGCAGATACGCAGTATTTT
CASSWTRRLADTQYF
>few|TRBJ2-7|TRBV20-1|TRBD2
TGCAGTGCTAGAGATCTTGATCAATCGGGGGGGAGTCGGTACGAGCAGTACTTC
CSARDLDQSGGSRYEQYF
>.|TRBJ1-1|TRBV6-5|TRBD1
TGTGCCAGCAGACCAGGGGGCTCGGACACTGAAGCTTTCTTT
CASRPGGSDTEAFF
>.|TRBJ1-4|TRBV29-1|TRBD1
TGCAGTTTTAGCAGGGGGCCTGCTGCAACTAATGAAAAACTGTTTTTT
CSFSRGPAATNEKLFF
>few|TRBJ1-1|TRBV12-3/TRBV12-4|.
TGTGCCAGCAGCCGCCTGGGACACGCCCCGGGAGCTTTCTTT
CASSRLGHAPGAFF
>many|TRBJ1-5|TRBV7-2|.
TGTGCCAGCAGCACCAGGGGTAACCAGCCCCAGCATTTT
CASSTRGNQPQHF
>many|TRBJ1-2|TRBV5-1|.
TGCGCCAGCTTTCCGGGACTTGGGGCATATGGCTACACCTTC
CASFPGLGAYGYTF
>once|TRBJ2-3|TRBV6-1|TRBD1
TGTGCCAGCAGTACCGGGACAGGGGGCGGTGCAGATACGCAGTATTTT
CASSTGTGGGADTQYF
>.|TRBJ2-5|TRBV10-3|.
TGTGCCATCAGTGAGTACCAGGGAGAGACCCAGTACTTC
CAISEYQGETQYF
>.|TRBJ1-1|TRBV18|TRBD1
TGTGCCAGCTCTCCGGGGACAGGGGGCAACACTGAAGCTTTCTTT
CASSPGTGGNTEAFF
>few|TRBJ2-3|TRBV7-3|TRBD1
TGTGCCAGCAGCTTCGGGGACAGGGGCACAGATACGCAGTATTTT
CASSFGDRGTDTQYF
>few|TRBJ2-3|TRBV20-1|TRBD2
TGCAGTGCTATAAGACTAGCGGGTAACACAGATACGCAGTATTTT
CSAIRLAGNTDTQYF
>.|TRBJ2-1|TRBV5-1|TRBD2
TGCGCCAGTCGGGGGGGACCGGGTTGGGATGAGCAGTTCTTC
CASRGGPGWDEQFF
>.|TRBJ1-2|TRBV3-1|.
TGTGCCAGCAGCCAAGCATCCGACCAAGGGTACCCCGCAATTGGTGGCTACACCTTC
CASSQASDQGYPAIGGYTF
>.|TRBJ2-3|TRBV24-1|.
TGTGCCACCAGTGCTACCGTTGGCACTTCCGGCGGGTATACGCAGTATTTT
CATSATVGTSGGYTQYF
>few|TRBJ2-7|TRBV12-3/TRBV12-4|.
TGTGCCAGCAGTTTAGGGGCCACCGACTACGAGCAGTACTTC
CASSLGATDYEQYF
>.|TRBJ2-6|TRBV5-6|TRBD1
TGTGCCAGCAGCGGAAAGGGACAGGGGAGCGGGGCCAACGTCCTGACTTTC
CASSGKGQGSGANVLTF
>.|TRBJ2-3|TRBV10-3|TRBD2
TGTGCCATCACGGTCACTAGCGGGTCCACAGATACGCAGTATTTT
CAITVTSGSTDTQYF
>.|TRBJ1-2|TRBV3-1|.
TGTGCCAGCAGCCAAAATCGGGGAGGTGGCTACACCTTC
CASSQNRGGGYTF
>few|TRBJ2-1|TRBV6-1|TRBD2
TGTGCCAGCAAACGAACGACTAGCGGGGGGGACAATGAGCAGTTCTTC
CASKRTTSGGDNEQFF
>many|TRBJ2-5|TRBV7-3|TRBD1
TGTGCCAGCAGCCAGGGACAGGGAGAGACCCAGTACTTC
CASSQGQGETQYF
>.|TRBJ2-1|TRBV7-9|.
TGTGCCAGCAGCTTCAACCATGAGCAGTTCTTC
CASSFNHEQFF
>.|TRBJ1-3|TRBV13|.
TGTGCCAGCAGCCTAATTCCCCACTCTGGAAACACCATATATTTT
CASSLIPHSGNTIYF